Each of the 4 T cell receptor beta chains below was sequenced from the same sample in a study of T cells in Graves' hyperthyroidism and ophthalmopathy. Amplified TCR beta CDR3 regions came from RNA transcripts. TCR CDR3 underwent first-round RT-PCR with the HTBI primer set. TCRdb passed the multiplex PCR reads through MiXCR, listing each CDR3 protein once. This table holds around 250,000 distinct CDR3 sequences, around 24% found once. Input material: blood. These receptor sequences come from a woman between 40 and 55 years old with Graves' ophthalmopathy.

CDR3 amino acids: CASRTGQGATYEQYF. The CDR3 DNA reads TGTGCCAGCAGAACCGGACAGGGGGCGACCTACGAGCAGTACTTC. The V gene is TRBV27, the J gene TRBJ2-7, with 11 bases matching TRBD1. CDR3 length: 15 residues. Germline assignment: CDR1 MNHEY and CDR2 SMNVEV (reference sequence). The V segment lost 6 bases and the J segment 2 bases; nucleotides outside the gene matches: 6.

The rearrangement uses TRBV12-3 or TRBV12-4 and TRBJ1-3; TRBD1 might be the D (5 bases). The germline V and J ends were trimmed by 0 bases and 0 bases, with 9 bases remaining between them. This CDR3 spans 16 amino acids. Here the CDR3 DNA reads TGTGCCAGCAGTTTAGCGAGGGACCTCTCTGGAAACACCATATATTTT. The encoded protein is CASSLARDLSGNTIYF.

This clonotype was picked up many times. The rearrangement uses TRBV7-2 and TRBJ2-5; D may be TRBD2 (5 bases). Trimming cost V 4 bases and J 1 base, with 13 bases left between them. The germline gives CDR1 SGHTA, CDR2 FQGNSA. The CDR3 is 15 amino acids. CDR3 residues: CASSWFGSAQETQYF. CDR3 DNA: TGTGCCAGCAGCTGGTTCGGTAGCGCCCAAGAGACCCAGTACTTC.

This clonotype was observed many times. The V call is TRBV6-5, the J call TRBJ1-5; D remains unclear. The V gene's germline CDR1 is MNHEY and CDR2 SVGAGI. CDR3 size: 17 residues. V was trimmed by 0 bases and J by 0 bases, leaving 12 bases between them. The CDR3 sequence: CASSYSNPAHSNQPQHF. DNA of the CDR3: TGTGCCAGCAGTTACTCGAACCCAGCCCATAGCAATCAGCCCCAGCATTTT.